This T cell receptor beta chain was documented in a study of cytomegalovirus exposure and HLA in healthy donors. Findings of the study overall: Several of the most significant clusters appeared, in a later analysis, to be linked to common viral pathogens.

A remark on this clone: Antigen: not known.

V gave up 0 bases and J gave up 6 bases; unmatched junction bases: 1. The CDR3 totals 15 residues. Per the germline V gene, CDR1 is MRHNA and CDR2 is SNTAGT. In the PCR, 60 Vbeta and 13 Jbeta primers were used. Assay used: immunoSEQ multiplex PCR; TCRdb lists only in-frame clones, some missing. The sample holds about 120,000 clones, about 80% seen once. This sequence was found in a middle-aged woman in good health and CMV-seropositive. Sequenced sample: PBMCs. The rearrangement links TRBV6-4 to TRBJ2-2, with 10 bases aligning to TRBD2. CDR3 loop: CASSDSAGGPGELFF. Here the CDR3 DNA reads TGTGCCAGCAGTGACTCAGCGGGAGGGCCCGGGGAGCTGTTTTTT.